This T cell receptor (beta chain) was profiled in a study of low-dose radiotherapy and immunotherapy resistance in tumors. Gene-specific TRAV and TRBV primers were used for first-strand cDNA, covering alpha and beta chains. TCR amplification ran approximately 22 PCR cycles using constant-region and V-primer adapter primers. In TCRdb, the reads were re-called with MiXCR into one record per CDR3 protein. Of 14,000 to 15,000 distinct CDR3 sequences listed, roughly 50% were seen once; the top ten hold 3.5% to 4.5%. This CDR3 region has 15 residues. Trimming cost V 4 bases and J 0 bases, with 13 bases left between them. The V gene's germline CDR1 is DFQATT and CDR2 SNEGSKA (reference sequence).

The receptor comes from a human donor with advanced metastatic prostate, ovarian, gallbladder or colorectal cancer (not recorded which). This table probably holds off-target reads from a library built for another chain. The chain has TRBV20-1 and TRBJ1-5; a possible D gene is TRBD1 (6 bases). Here the CDR3 reads CSANRGSNSNQPQHF. In DNA form, the CDR3 reads TGCAGTGCTAATAGGGGGTCGAATAGCAATCAGCCCCAGCATTTT.